Listed below are T cell receptor beta chains from one sample, sequenced in a study of blood T cell repertoires in COVID-19. Sequencing used immunoSEQ multiplex PCR; TCRdb keeps in-frame clones, though not all of them. The sample yields approximately 150,000 clones, around 89% seen once. The sequencing sample was made of peripheral blood. These receptors were taken from a man aged 50-59 years with active or convalescent COVID-19. Each CDR3 is given with its conserved first and last residue. A D gene is named only where the DNA matches it firmly. Size is omitted from some rows. Given values are once, few, many or a class for expanded clones.

d_call	cdr3_length	j_call	v_call	clone_size	cdr3_nt	cdr3_aa
TRBD1	15	TRBJ1-5	TRBV18	.	TGTGCCAGCTCACAGGGGACAGGGGGAAATCAGCCCCAGCATTTT	CASSQGTGGNQPQHF
.	16	TRBJ2-6	TRBV19	.	TGTGCCAGTAGTATGAGACAATTCTCTGGGGCCAACGTCCTGACTTTC	CASSMRQFSGANVLTF
.	15	TRBJ1-6	TRBV20-1	.	TGCAGTGCTAGTGCGGGGGGCGCGGGGGATTCACCCCTCCACTTT	CSASAGGAGDSPLHF
.	11	TRBJ2-7	TRBV27	.	TGTGCCAGCAGAAGGGGTTACGAGCAGTACTTC	CASRRGYEQYF
TRBD2	13	TRBJ2-3	TRBV5-4	.	TGTGCCAGTTATAGCGGGGGGGCAGATACGCAGTATTTT	CASYSGGADTQYF
.	15	TRBJ2-1	TRBV11-2	.	TGTGCCAGCAGCGGGGCGGGACTCTATTACAATGAGCAGTTCTTC	CASSGAGLYYNEQFF
.	16	TRBJ1-2	TRBV10-3	.	TGTGCCATCAGTGAGTCGATGAGTCGACCCCCTAGAGGCTACACCTTC	CAISESMSRPPRGYTF
TRBD1	16	TRBJ1-1	TRBV6-1	.	TGTGCCAGCAGTGGACAGGGGCCGACAATGAACACTGAAGCTTTCTTT	CASSGQGPTMNTEAFF
.	13	TRBJ1-1	TRBV19	.	TGTGCCAGTAGTATAACAAAATCGACTGAAGCTTTCTTT	CASSITKSTEAFF
.	14	TRBJ2-3	TRBV29-1	.	TGCAGCACACACCGGGACACTCAGACAGATACGCAGTATTTT	CSTHRDTQTDTQYF
.	14	TRBJ2-3	TRBV5-1	.	TGCGCCAGCAGCTCAGCCACGGGAGCAGATACGCAGTATTTT	CASSSATGADTQYF
TRBD1	16	TRBJ2-2	TRBV5-1	.	TGCGCCAGCAGCTTGGGACAGGGACGCGGGACCGGGGAGCTGTTTTTT	CASSLGQGRGTGELFF
TRBD2	18	TRBJ2-7	TRBV4-3	.	TGCGCCAGCAGCCAAGATGCTAGCGGGGGCCAGAGCTCCTACGAGCAGTACTTC	CASSQDASGGQSSYEQYF
.	15	TRBJ2-7	TRBV6-5	once	TGTGCCAGCAGTTACTCAACAGACATCTCCTACGAGCAGTACTTC	CASSYSTDISYEQYF
TRBD1	13	TRBJ1-3	TRBV30	.	TGTGCCTGCGACAGGGGAGAGGGAAACACCATATATTTT	CACDRGEGNTIYF
.	12	TRBJ2-5	TRBV12-3/TRBV12-4	.	TGTGCCAGCTCTAATTTCGGGGAGACCCAGTACTTC	CASSNFGETQYF
.	16	TRBJ2-1	TRBV18	.	TGTGCCAGCTCTTCCGAGATGCAGGACTCCTACAATGAGCAGTTCTTC	CASSSEMQDSYNEQFF
.	15	TRBJ2-5	TRBV4-3	.	TGCGCCAGCAGCCAAGTCTTTGGCGGGGAAGAGACCCAGTACTTC	CASSQVFGGEETQYF
TRBD1	16	TRBJ1-2	TRBV4-1	.	TGCGCCAGCAGCAAACTCCGACAGGGCGGTAACTATGGCTACACCTTC	CASSKLRQGGNYGYTF
TRBD2	14	TRBJ2-5	TRBV20-1	.	TGCAGTGCTAGTCCCGGGACTAGAGGAGAGACCCAGTACTTC	CSASPGTRGETQYF
TRBD2	16	TRBJ2-7	TRBV5-4	.	TGTGCCAGCAGCCCCGGCCCTCTAGCGGGGGGCTCCGAGCAGTACTTC	CASSPGPLAGGSEQYF
.	15	TRBJ1-6	TRBV10-3	.	TGTGCCACCGAGAGAGAGCGCTCCTATAATTCACCCCTCCACTTT	CATERERSYNSPLHF
.	13	TRBJ2-3	TRBV19	.	TGTGCCAGTAGTGGCGTGAGGGCAGATACGCAGTATTTT	CASSGVRADTQYF
.	13	TRBJ2-5	TRBV27	.	TGTGCCAGCAGTTTCCAGGGTCGGGAGACCCAGTACTTC	CASSFQGRETQYF
.	14	TRBJ2-3	TRBV5-1	.	TGCGCCAGCAGGGTAGCCTCGGCCACAGATACGCAGTATTTT	CASRVASATDTQYF
TRBD1	18	TRBJ2-6	TRBV19	.	TGTGCCAGTAGTATCTCACCAGGGGGTCTCTCTGGGGCCAACGTCCTGACTTTC	CASSISPGGLSGANVLTF
.	15	TRBJ2-3	TRBV10-1	few	TGCGCCAGCAGTGAACCGACAGGAGACACAGATACGCAGTATTTT	CASSEPTGDTDTQYF
.	14	TRBJ1-2	TRBV30	.	TGTGCCTGGAGTGCCCCGGGGGGAGGCTATGGCTACACCTTC	CAWSAPGGGYGYTF
TRBD1	15	TRBJ2-5	TRBV18	.	TGTGCCAGCTCCCCAACAGGGGCTGTCCTCGAGACCCAGTACTTC	CASSPTGAVLETQYF
TRBD1	13	TRBJ2-7	TRBV6-6	.	TGTGCCAGCGGGAACGGACAGGTCAACGAGCAGTACTTC	CASGNGQVNEQYF
.	15	TRBJ2-5	TRBV21-1	.	TGTGCCAGCAGCAAGCGCACAGGGGGCGGTGAGACCCAGTACTTC	CASSKRTGGGETQYF
TRBD2	16	TRBJ2-5	TRBV7-2	once	TGTGCCAGCAGCGGACTAGCGGGAGATGGGCGAGAGACCCAGTACTTC	CASSGLAGDGRETQYF
.	13	TRBJ2-1	TRBV6-4	.	TGTGCCAGCAGCCAGGAACTAGCCAATGAGCAGTTCTTC	CASSQELANEQFF
TRBD1	14	TRBJ1-6	TRBV6-5	.	TGTGCCAGCAGTTACAGACAGGGGAATTCACCCCTCCACTTT	CASSYRQGNSPLHF
TRBD1	15	TRBJ2-5	TRBV5-6	.	TGTGCCAGCAGCTTGGCGGGACAGGGAACAGAGACCCAGTACTTC	CASSLAGQGTETQYF
TRBD1	15	TRBJ1-4	TRBV7-2	.	TGTGCCAGCAGCCCCACTGGACAGGGGACTGAAAAACTGTTTTTT	CASSPTGQGTEKLFF
.	14	TRBJ2-7	TRBV7-2	.	TGTGCCAGCAGCCTCGGGCGGGGAACCTACGAGCAGTACTTC	CASSLGRGTYEQYF
TRBD2	14	TRBJ2-5	TRBV2	once	TGTGCCAGCAGTGAGGGGAGGGGAATAGAGACCCAGTACTTC	CASSEGRGIETQYF
TRBD1	15	TRBJ1-1	TRBV7-6	.	TGTGCCAGCAGCTTAGTAGGGACAGATGTCGCTGAAGCTTTCTTT	CASSLVGTDVAEAFF
TRBD2	18	TRBJ2-1	TRBV4-2	.	TGTGCCAGCAGCCAAGATCTGGCGGGAGCTACATCCTACAATGAGCAGTTCTTC	CASSQDLAGATSYNEQFF
.	13	TRBJ1-1	TRBV5-1	.	TGCGCCAGCAGCCCGGCTGGGGCCCCTGAAGCTTTCTTT	CASSPAGAPEAFF
.	15	TRBJ1-6	TRBV11-2	.	TGTGCCAGCAGCCCGCAGACAACGCCGAATTCACCCCTCCACTTT	CASSPQTTPNSPLHF
TRBD2	17	TRBJ2-5	TRBV4-3	.	TGCGCCAGCAGCCAAGGACTAGCGGGGGTAGGGGAAGAGACCCAGTACTTC	CASSQGLAGVGEETQYF
TRBD1	15	TRBJ2-7	TRBV5-1	.	TGCGCCAGCAGCTTGGAAGGGACAGGGATTAACGAGCAGTACTTC	CASSLEGTGINEQYF
.	14	TRBJ1-5	TRBV5-8	once	TGTGCCAGCAGCCACTTTAGTAGCAATCAGCCCCAGCATTTT	CASSHFSSNQPQHF
.	14	TRBJ1-2	TRBV6-1	.	TGTGCCAGCAGTGAAGGGGGGCCTTACTATGGCTACACCTTC	CASSEGGPYYGYTF
TRBD1	15	TRBJ1-6	TRBV6-5	.	TGTGCCAGCAGTTTAACCGGGACAGGGGGATCACCCCTCCACTTT	CASSLTGTGGSPLHF
TRBD1	16	TRBJ2-3	TRBV10-2	many	TGCGCCAGCAGTGAGTCGTATGACAGGGATGAAGATACGCAGTATTTT	CASSESYDRDEDTQYF
.	19	TRBJ2-5	TRBV5-1	.	TGCGCCAGCAGCTTGACAGGGAATACCTATCTCGACTCAGGAGAGACCCAGTACTTC	CASSLTGNTYLDSGETQYF
.	17	TRBJ1-2	TRBV5-6	.	TGTGCCAGCAGCTTGAAAAGCGAGTACCCCTCGAGTTATGGCTACACCTTC	CASSLKSEYPSSYGYTF
.	12	TRBJ2-5	TRBV12-3/TRBV12-4	.	TGTGCCAGCAGCAGGACAGTAGAGACCCAGTACTTC	CASSRTVETQYF
.	14	TRBJ1-2	TRBV10-3	few	TGTGCCATCAGTGACAGTGACACCTTCTATGGCTACACCTTC	CAISDSDTFYGYTF
.	17	TRBJ1-5	TRBV4-2	.	TGTGCCAGCAGCCAAGATCTCGCACAGGGTGAGGGTCAGCCCCAGCATTTT	CASSQDLAQGEGQPQHF
.	15	TRBJ1-6	TRBV7-2	.	TGTGCCAGCAGCTTAGCGCCAGGGGTGAATTCACCCCTCCACTTT	CASSLAPGVNSPLHF
.	13	TRBJ2-5	TRBV7-9	.	TGTGCCAGCAGCTCTTCGTACCAAGAGACCCAGTACTTC	CASSSSYQETQYF